This T cell receptor (beta chain) comes out of a study of blood T cell repertoires in COVID-19 (dated by TCRdb to 2020 to 2021). For context, the study as a whole: Samples covering the acute and convalescent phases of COVID-19 were provided by collaborators in the United States, Italy and Spain. The material from the prospective study consisted of cDNA or gDNA derived from T cells, B-cell-depleted T cells, or PBMCs. Subjects who had been exposed to COVID-19, were actively infected with it, or had recovered from it provided the deeply sampled blood TCRbeta repertoires that made up the dataset. The repertoires were released in a freely available public database intended as a resource for research on the immune response to SARS-CoV-2. Samples came from the ongoing ImmuneRACE study (first 160 participants) plus 1,254 subjects from 6 global collaborators. The sample metadata nearly always contained a de-identified subject ID, COVID-19 status, age in years and sex. Where available, HLA class I and class II types were taken from metadata supplied by the sample provider and were not determined by assay-based typing.

Another Seattle source contributed samples from volunteer blood donors who had recovered from COVID-19. Collaborating institutions collected whole blood in K2EDTA tubes following their own protocols. For TCRbeta analysis, collaborators shipped samples in one of three forms: frozen whole blood, isolated PBMCs, or DNA extracted from either of those sample types. General study outcomes and caveats: Clinical and demographic metadata were provided uncurated, with the amount varying by source and participant.

Concerning this clone itself: The antigen it recognizes is unknown. Nothing much larger sits one base from this clone, and base qualities are not available.

The immunoSEQ Assay, a bias-controlled multiplex PCR, was used to amplify TCRbeta CDR3 regions from genomic DNA. As for the original processing: Nucleated cell counts per sample were estimated from amplification of reference gene primers within the assay. To quantify the absolute abundance of each unique TCRbeta CDR3 rearrangement, sequence reads were collapsed and filtered. For each sample, productive Simpson clonality was calculated by taking the square root of Simpson's diversity index across productive rearrangements. As stored in TCRdb, this immuneACCESS dataset retains in-frame rearrangements with V and J assigned. A fraction of the clones does not appear; measured against another copy, unresolved V genes explain less than half of the discrepancy, and the remainder lacks a known reason. Clone size and V and J calls were adopted from that table, with D and trimming inferred from the DNA. Counted in this sample were 220,000 or so clones; around 84% of them appeared once. The top ten constitute about 5.1% of the sample.

Looking up the germline V gene (reference sequence) yields CDR1 LNHDA and CDR2 SQIVND. The CDR3, from cysteine to phenylalanine, totals 16 residues. Of all the DNA, just the CDR3 is kept, 48 bases in frame from base 1. Cut back by 5 bases and 7 bases, the V and J ends lie 20 bases apart. The sequence derives from a woman aged 60-75 years who had recovered from COVID-19. The chain is encoded by TRBV19 joined to TRBJ1-4, and the D gene may be TRBD1, 5 bases matching. Sequencing was performed on peripheral blood. In nucleotides, the sequence is TGTGCCAGTAGTCCCCGCCAGGGCGGTCTTCCTGAAAAACTGTTTTTT. Translated, this is CASSPRQGGLPEKLFF.